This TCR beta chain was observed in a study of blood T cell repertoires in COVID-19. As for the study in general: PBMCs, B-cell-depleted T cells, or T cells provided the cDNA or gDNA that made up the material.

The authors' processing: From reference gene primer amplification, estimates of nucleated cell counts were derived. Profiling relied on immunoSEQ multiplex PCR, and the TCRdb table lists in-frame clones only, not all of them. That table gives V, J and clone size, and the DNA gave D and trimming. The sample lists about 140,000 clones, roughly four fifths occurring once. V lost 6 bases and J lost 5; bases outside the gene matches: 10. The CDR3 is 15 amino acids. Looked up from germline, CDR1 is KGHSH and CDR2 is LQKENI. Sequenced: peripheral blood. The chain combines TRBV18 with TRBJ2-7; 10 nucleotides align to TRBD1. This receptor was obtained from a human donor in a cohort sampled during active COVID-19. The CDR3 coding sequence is TGTGCCAGCTCCCCCGGGACAGGGGTTCGGAACGAGCAGTACTTC. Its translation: CASSPGTGVRNEQYF.